Included here is one TCR beta chain sequence, with context. Per the original methods: The assay estimated nucleated cells by amplifying reference gene primers. Clones were read by immunoSEQ multiplex PCR, and TCRdb kept only the in-frame ones, dropping some. V, J and clone size derive from that table, while D and trimming were established from the DNA sequence. The data show around 290,000 clones, approximately 89% seen once. This CDR3 region has 15 residues. Germline CDR1 MNHEY, CDR2 SVGAGI. V was pared by 10 bases and J by 0 bases, with 18 bases between. This sample is part of a study of blood T cell repertoires in COVID-19. Study context: COVID-19 samples, acute and convalescent, were from the United States, Italy and Spain.

Cohort placement rested on clinical history that participants reported themselves. Two negative PCRs, clearance, or symptom resolution were required of recovered Cohort 3 donors. This receptor was identified in a woman between 18 and 29 years old who had recovered from COVID-19. The chain recombines TRBV6-5 with TRBJ1-1, with D unclear. The specimen sequenced was PBMCs or T cells enriched from blood (not recorded which). The CDR3 region has the DNA TGTGCCACCAAGGCGGCGGGAGCGTTGAACACTGAAGCTTTCTTT. Protein product: CATKAAGALNTEAFF.